A single T cell receptor (beta chain) is shown here with its context. Sequenced by immunoSEQ multiplex PCR; TCRdb stores in-frame clones only, minus some. The sample lists over 55,000 clones, 85% to 95% seen once, with around 3.3% in the top ten. The sample comes from a study of T cell changes during pregnancy in multiple sclerosis. The ends were cut back, 6 bases at V and 0 bases at J, with 13 bases in the middle. Germline V lookup: CDR1 MNHEY, CDR2 SMNVEV (reference sequence). The CDR3 has 15 residues. The source is a female donor in good health, enrolled as a control in a pregnancy study. The sample in question was CD8+ T cells from peripheral blood mononuclear cells, obtained in the third trimester of pregnancy. The chain combines TRBV27 with TRBJ2-3; D might be TRBD1 (5 bases). CDR3 sequence reads: CASSPPWGSTDTQYF. Here the CDR3 DNA reads TGTGCCAGCAGCCCACCTTGGGGCAGCACAGATACGCAGTATTTT.